This TCR beta chain derives from a study of identical twins. A single record per CDR3 protein comes from TCRdb applying MiXCR to the 5' RACE reads. The data contain some 300,000 distinct CDR3 sequences, about 12% of them seen just once; the ten biggest clones take up around 7.8%. Study-wide results and caveats: Monozygotic twin pairs showed more out-of-frame TCR alpha sharing than models estimated.

Germline values: CDR1 KGHDR, CDR2 SFDVKD. The CDR3 is 12 amino acids. The junction had 3 bases not matched to a gene; V was cut back by 10 bases and J by 6 bases. Notes on this clonotype: The antigen is not known.

This same sample was also taken into another study, of yellow fever vaccine responses in identical twins.

The sequenced material came from CD8+ T cells sorted from blood. V is TRBV24-1 and J is TRBJ1-5; 9 bases are shared with TRBD1. This clonotype originated in a woman younger than 35 in good health. This CDR3 reads CATGTGPQPQHF. CDR3 sequence (DNA): TGTGCCACGGGGACAGGGCCTCAGCCCCAGCATTTT.